This T cell receptor (beta chain) was captured in a study of T cell repertoires in cytomegalovirus infection. At the level of the study: CMV epitopes that were recently identified and HLA-C-restricted were used alongside well-studied HLA-B-restricted ones.

This clonotype appeared a few times. Antigen specificity is unknown. In TCRdb, the reads were re-called with MiXCR into one record per CDR3 protein. The sample lists 650,000 to 900,000 distinct CDR3 sequences; about 33% were seen once. The sequence was obtained from a human donor in good health (CMV status not recorded). Some clones in this sample may be carry-over from other donors' samples. The sequenced sample was cultured CD8+ T cells from PBMCs, obtained from culture after CMV antigen stimulation.

CDR3: CASSAPRGGNQPQHF. CDR3 nucleotide sequence: TGTGCCAGCAGCGCCCCTCGGGGAGGCAATCAGCCCCAGCATTTT. This chain links TRBV2 with TRBJ1-5; D remains ambiguous. Trimming removed 6 bases at V and 2 bases at J, with 14 bases between. The CDR3 loop spans 15 amino acids. Germline CDR1 SNHLY, CDR2 FYNNEI.